The 10 T cell receptor beta chains below all came from one sample that was sequenced in a study of PD-L1 blockade in urothelial cancer. Sequenced by immunoSEQ multiplex PCR; TCRdb stores in-frame clones only, minus some. The sample consists of about 71,000 clones, roughly nine tenths of them appearing once. This specimen was PBMCs, taken around atezolizumab (anti-PD-L1) treatment. The receptors derive from a man between 60 and 70 years old with urothelial cancer.

CDR3 sequence (DNA): TGCGCCAGCAGCTTCGAGGGAGGGACTGAAGCTTTCTTT. It codes for CASSFEGGTEAFF. The chain is built from TRBV5-1 and TRBJ1-1, with D uncertain. The V gene's germline CDR1 is SGHRS and CDR2 YFSETQ. V dropped 2 bases and J dropped 5 bases, with 10 bases sitting between them. CDR3 length: 13 amino acids.

V gene TRBV28 combines with J gene TRBJ1-3; 9 nucleotides line up with TRBD1. V was clipped by 8 bases and J by 4 bases; unmatched bases: 3. Germline lookup yields CDR1 MDHEN and CDR2 SYDVKM. This CDR3 has 13 residues. The CDR3 DNA follows: TGTGCCAGCGTACAGGGGGCCGGAAACACCATATATTTT. Residues: CASVQGAGNTIYF. The full variable domain, rest sourced from reference TRBV28 and TRBJ1-3, is DVKVTQSSRYLVKRTGEKVFLECVQDMDHENMFWYRQDPGLGLRLIYFSYDVKMKEKGDIPEGYSVSREKKERFSLILESASTNQTSMYLCASVQGAGNTIYFGEGSWLTVV.

This chain joins TRBV5-4 and TRBJ2-6; D is perhaps TRBD2 (5 bases). Germline V CDR1 and CDR2: SGHNT, YYREEE (reference sequence). Trimming took off 1 base at V and 2 bases at J, with 13 bases between the two ends. The CDR3 has 17 residues. Written as DNA, the CDR3 is TGTGCCAGCAGCTTGTTCCCCGGGGAAGCTGGGGCCAACGTCCTGACTTTC. Its translation: CASSLFPGEAGANVLTF.

The chain employs TRBV27 and TRBJ2-5; D is unclear. The V gene's germline CDR1 is MNHEY and CDR2 SMNVEV (reference sequence). CDR3 length equals 12 residues. The germline V and J ends were trimmed by 5 bases and 1 base, with 5 bases remaining between them. Here the CDR3 DNA reads TGTGCCAGCAGTGACTTCCAAGAGACCCAGTACTTC. This sequence encodes CASSDFQETQYF.

The V gene is TRBV28, the J gene TRBJ1-5; the match to TRBD1 covers 9 bases. CDR1 is MDHEN, CDR2 SYDVKM, per germline. J lost 6 bases, V lost 7 bases, and 16 bases had no gene match. The CDR3 covers 17 residues. CDR3 sequence: CASIPGPGQGGRQPQHF. The CDR3 DNA reads as TGTGCCAGCATCCCCGGTCCGGGACAGGGAGGTCGTCAGCCCCAGCATTTT.

The rearrangement links TRBV20-1 to TRBJ1-6; D unresolved. The germline V gene encodes CDR1 DFQATT and CDR2 SNEGSKA (reference sequence). CDR3 length equals 11 residues. Trimming stripped 4 bases from V and 9 bases from J, with 7 bases between. Here the CDR3 reads CSAKAGSPLHF. In DNA, the CDR3 is TGCAGTGCTAAGGCGGGTTCACCCCTCCACTTT.

Comment on this clone: Germline and junction disagree at one end, which may indicate a read error. The CDR3 sequence is CASSLDVTASGEIF. CDR3 bases: TGTGCCAGCAGCTTAGACGTAACGGCTAGCGGCGAGATATTT. This rearrangement joins TRBV7-8 to TRBJ2-2; 7 bases map to TRBD2. Per the germline V gene, CDR1 is SGHVS and CDR2 is FQNEAQ. The CDR3 consists of 14 residues.

CDR3 sequence reads: CASSRGGGIGEETQYF. As DNA, the CDR3 is TGTGCCAGCAGCCGCGGAGGAGGCATTGGGGAAGAGACCCAGTACTTC. This chain connects TRBV14 to TRBJ2-5, with a weak D call TRBD2 (5 bases). The CDR3 covers 16 residues. CDR1 and CDR2 from the germline V gene are SGHDN and FVKESK. V lost 4 bases and J lost 3, with 18 bases in between.

The chain carries TRBV7-2 and TRBJ2-2, with D possibly matching TRBD1 (5 bases). The CDR3 has 15 amino acids. Trimming took off 2 bases at V and 1 base at J, with 8 bases between the two ends. The germline gives CDR1 SGHTA, CDR2 FQGNSA. This CDR3 reads CASSLNGQNTGELFF. CDR3 bases: TGTGCCAGCAGCTTAAACGGACAGAACACCGGGGAGCTGTTTTTT.

This chain joins TRBV19 and TRBJ1-5, with TRBD1 identical over 9 bases. CDR1 and CDR2 (germline): LNHDA, SQIVND (reference sequence). CDR3 length equals 18 residues. Trimming took 3 bases from V and 6 from J; bases not matched to a gene: 15. CDR3 sequence: CASSILPGTGPGGQPQHF. The CDR3, as DNA: TGTGCCAGTAGTATTCTTCCCGGGACAGGGCCTGGAGGTCAGCCCCAGCATTTT.